The T cell receptor (beta chain) described here comes from a study of sequential checkpoint blockade in melanoma. The V gene end was trimmed by 5 bases and the J gene end by 1 base; junction bases not matched to a gene: 20. This CDR3 is 20 amino acids long. Germline V gene data show CDR1 as SGHNT and CDR2 as YENEEA. The data were produced by immunoSEQ multiplex PCR, yet TCRdb's version contains in-frame clones alone and is incomplete. This sample has some 4,000 clones; 23% occur once, and the top ten carry over 7.5%. This clone was seen at least ten times. Treatment meaning: randomized to nivolumab then ipilimumab (arm A) or the reverse (arm B). None of the patients previously received DNA-damaging chemotherapy.

The specimen was tumor tissue (inferred from file names), collected from a patient given nivolumab and ipilimumab in sequence. The TCR sequence derives from a human donor with melanoma. This chain joins TRBV11-3 and TRBJ2-3; TRBD2 matches 8 bases. The CDR3 loop is CASSRRKVASGGGGTDTQYF. Written as DNA, the CDR3 is TGTGCCAGCAGCAGGAGGAAGGTTGCGTCCGGGGGGGGCGGCACAGATACGCAGTATTTT. The whole variable domain, filled in from reference TRBV11-3 and TRBJ2-3, reads EAGVVQSPRYKIIEKKQPVAFWCNPISGHNTLYWYLQNLGQGPELLIRYENEEAVDDSQLPKDRFSAERLKGVDSTLKIQPAELGDSAVYLCASSRRKVASGGGGTDTQYFGPGTRLTVL.